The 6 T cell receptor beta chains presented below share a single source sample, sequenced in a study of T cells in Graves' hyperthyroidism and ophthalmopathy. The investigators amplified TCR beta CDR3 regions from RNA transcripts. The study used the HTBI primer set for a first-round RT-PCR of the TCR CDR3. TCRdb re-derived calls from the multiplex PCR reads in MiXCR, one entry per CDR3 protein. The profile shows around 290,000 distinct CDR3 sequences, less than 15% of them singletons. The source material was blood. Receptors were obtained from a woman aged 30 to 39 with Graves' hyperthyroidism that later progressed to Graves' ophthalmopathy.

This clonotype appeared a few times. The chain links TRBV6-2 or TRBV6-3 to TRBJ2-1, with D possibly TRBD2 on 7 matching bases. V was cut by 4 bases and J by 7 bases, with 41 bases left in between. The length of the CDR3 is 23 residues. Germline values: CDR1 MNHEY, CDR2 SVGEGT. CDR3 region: CASSSVLSDTVTERGGKMNEQFF. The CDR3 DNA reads TGTGCCAGCAGTTCCGTCCTTTCAGACACAGTAACCGAGAGGGGGGGCAAAATGAATGAGCAGTTCTTC.

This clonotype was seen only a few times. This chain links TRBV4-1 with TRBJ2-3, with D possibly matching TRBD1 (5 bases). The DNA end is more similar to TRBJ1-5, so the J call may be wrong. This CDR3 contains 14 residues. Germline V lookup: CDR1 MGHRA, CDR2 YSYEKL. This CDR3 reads CASSQDQGADTQHF. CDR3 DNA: TGCGCCAGCAGCCAAGATCAGGGTGCAGATACGCAGCATTTT.

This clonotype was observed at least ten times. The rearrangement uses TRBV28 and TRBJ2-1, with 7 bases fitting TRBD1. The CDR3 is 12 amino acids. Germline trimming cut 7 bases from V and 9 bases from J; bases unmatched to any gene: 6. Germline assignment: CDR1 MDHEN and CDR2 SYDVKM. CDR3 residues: CASTSDRPEQFF. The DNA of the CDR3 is TGTGCCAGCACATCGGACAGGCCTGAGCAGTTCTTC.

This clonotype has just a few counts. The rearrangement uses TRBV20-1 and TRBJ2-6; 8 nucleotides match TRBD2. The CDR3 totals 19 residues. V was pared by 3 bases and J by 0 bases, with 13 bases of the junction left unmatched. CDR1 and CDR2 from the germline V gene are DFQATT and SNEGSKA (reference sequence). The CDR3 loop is CSARGGRGVSHSGANVLTF. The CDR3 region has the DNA TGCAGTGCTAGGGGGGGGCGGGGGGTCTCACACTCTGGGGCCAACGTCCTGACTTTC.

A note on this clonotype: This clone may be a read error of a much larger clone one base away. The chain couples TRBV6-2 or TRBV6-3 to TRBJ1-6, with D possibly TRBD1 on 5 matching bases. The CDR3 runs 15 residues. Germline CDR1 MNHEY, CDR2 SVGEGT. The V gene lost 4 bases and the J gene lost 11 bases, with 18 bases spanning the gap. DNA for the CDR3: TGTGCCAGCAGTTTAGACCGGGACGTGAGTCCACCCCTCCACTTT. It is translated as CASSLDRDVSPPLHF.

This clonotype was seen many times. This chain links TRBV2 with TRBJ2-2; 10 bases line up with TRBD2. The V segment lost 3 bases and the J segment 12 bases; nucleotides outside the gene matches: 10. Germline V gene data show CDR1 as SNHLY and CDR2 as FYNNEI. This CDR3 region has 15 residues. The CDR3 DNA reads TGTGCCAGCAGTGACCGAGGGGTAGCGGGAGGACAGCTGTTTTTT. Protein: CASSDRGVAGGQLFF.